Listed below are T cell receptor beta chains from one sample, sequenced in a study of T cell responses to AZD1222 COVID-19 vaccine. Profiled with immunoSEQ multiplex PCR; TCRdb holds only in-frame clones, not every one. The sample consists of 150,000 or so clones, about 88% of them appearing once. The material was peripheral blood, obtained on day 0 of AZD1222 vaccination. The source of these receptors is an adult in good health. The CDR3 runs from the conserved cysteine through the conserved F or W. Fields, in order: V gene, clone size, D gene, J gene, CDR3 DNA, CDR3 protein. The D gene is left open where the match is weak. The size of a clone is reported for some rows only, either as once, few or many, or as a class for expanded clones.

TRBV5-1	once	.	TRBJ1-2	TGCGCCAGCAGCAAAGGGGGGGCCGGACAGTTTTTTGAGGGCTACACCTTC	CASSKGGAGQFFEGYTF
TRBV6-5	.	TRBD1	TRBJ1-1	TGTGCCAGCAGCCTACAGGGGGCGGCAGGGACTGAAGCTTTCTTT	CASSLQGAAGTEAFF
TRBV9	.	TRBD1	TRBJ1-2	TGTGCCAGCAGGGGACATATGACAGGGCTAAATGGCTACACCTTC	CASRGHMTGLNGYTF
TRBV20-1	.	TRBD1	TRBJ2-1	TGCAGTGCTCGTGACAGGGGGACCACCGCGTTCTTC	CSARDRGTTAFF
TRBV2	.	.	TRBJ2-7	TGTGCCAGCAGTGCAATGGTGTCCGCGAGGGCCTCCTACGAGCAGTACTTC	CASSAMVSARASYEQYF
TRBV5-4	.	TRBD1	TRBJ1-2	TGTGCCAGCAGCTTGGCGGGACAGCGCAGTTCTAACTATGGCTACACCTTC	CASSLAGQRSSNYGYTF
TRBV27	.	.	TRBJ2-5	TGTGCCAGCAGTCCTCTTGGGGTGACGGAGACCCAGTACTTC	CASSPLGVTETQYF
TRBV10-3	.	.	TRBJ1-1	TGTGCCATCAGTGAGTCGGTCGTGAACACTGAAGCTTTCTTT	CAISESVVNTEAFF
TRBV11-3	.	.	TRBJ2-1	TGTGCCAGCAGCTTAGATGTCCTAGCTGAGCAGTTCTTC	CASSLDVLAEQFF
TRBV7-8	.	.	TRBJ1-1	TGTGCCAGCAGAGATACAGCGAACACTGAAGCTTTCTTT	CASRDTANTEAFF
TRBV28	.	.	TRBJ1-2	TGTGCCAGCAGGTACGGCCTTGGGGGTACGGTATATGGCTACACCTTC	CASRYGLGGTVYGYTF
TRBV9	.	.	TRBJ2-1	TGTGCCAGCAGCGCCCTAGACAGCCGAAATGAGCAGTTCTTC	CASSALDSRNEQFF
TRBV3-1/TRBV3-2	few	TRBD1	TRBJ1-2	TGTGCCAGCAGCCAAGACCGGCCGGCAGGGGGGTTTGCCTACACCTTC	CASSQDRPAGGFAYTF
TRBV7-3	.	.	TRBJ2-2	TGTGCCAGCAGTCAGGGTAACACCGGGGAGCTGTTTTTT	CASSQGNTGELFF
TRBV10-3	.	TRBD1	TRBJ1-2	TGTGCCATCATCTCCGGGACAGGGACTCGTGGCTACACCTTC	CAIISGTGTRGYTF
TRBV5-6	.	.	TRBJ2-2	TGTGCCAGCAGCTTCCTCCAGTACGGGCGAGACACCGGGGAGCTGTTTTTT	CASSFLQYGRDTGELFF
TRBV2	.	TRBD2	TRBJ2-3	TGTGCCAGACAAGGACTAGCGGGAGGGCCGAGTACAGATACGCAGTATTTT	CARQGLAGGPSTDTQYF
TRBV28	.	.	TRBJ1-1	TGTGCCAGCAGTTTCGGAGCGAACACTGAAGCTTTCTTT	CASSFGANTEAFF
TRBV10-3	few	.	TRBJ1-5	TGTGCCATCAGTGAGTCGAAGGGCAGCAATCAGCCCCAGCATTTT	CAISESKGSNQPQHF
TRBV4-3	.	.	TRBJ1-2	TGCGCCAGCAGCCATCAACTCAAGGGCCAAGGGGATGGCTACACCTTC	CASSHQLKGQGDGYTF
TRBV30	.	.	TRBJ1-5	TGTGCCTGGAGTACCCCAGGATTTAATCAGCCCCAGCATTTT	CAWSTPGFNQPQHF
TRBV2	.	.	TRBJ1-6	TGTGCCAGCAGTGAAGCCGGGAACTATAATTCACCCCTCCACTTT	CASSEAGNYNSPLHF
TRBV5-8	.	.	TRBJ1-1	TGTGCCAGCAGCGGAACTAGACTCGCGCGCCGTGGGACGGGCACTGAAGCTTTCTTT	CASSGTRLARRGTGTEAFF
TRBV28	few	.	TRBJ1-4	TGTGCCAGCAGAATAACAGGACAGCTTGAAAAACTGTTTTTT	CASRITGQLEKLFF
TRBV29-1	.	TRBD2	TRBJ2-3	TGCAGCGCCGACCCCCTCCAGCGGGGGGGCACAGATACGCAGTATTTT	CSADPLQRGGTDTQYF
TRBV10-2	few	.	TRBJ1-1	TGCGCCAGCAGTCCGGGGACTTGGGACACTGAAGCTTTCTTT	CASSPGTWDTEAFF
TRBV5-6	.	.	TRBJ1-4	TGTGCCAGCAGCTTGGCCGGGGTTGCAACTAATGAAAAACTGTTTTTT	CASSLAGVATNEKLFF